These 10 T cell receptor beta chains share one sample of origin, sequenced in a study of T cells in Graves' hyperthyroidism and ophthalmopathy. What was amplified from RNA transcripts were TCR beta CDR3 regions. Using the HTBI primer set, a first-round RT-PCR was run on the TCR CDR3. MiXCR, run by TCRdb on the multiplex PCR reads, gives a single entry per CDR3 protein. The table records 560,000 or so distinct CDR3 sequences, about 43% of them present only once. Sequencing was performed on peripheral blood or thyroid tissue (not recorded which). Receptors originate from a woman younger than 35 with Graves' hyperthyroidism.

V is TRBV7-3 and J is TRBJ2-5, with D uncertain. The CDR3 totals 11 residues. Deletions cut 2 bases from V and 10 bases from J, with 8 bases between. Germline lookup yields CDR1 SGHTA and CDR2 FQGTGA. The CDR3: CASSLVGGQYF. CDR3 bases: TGTGCCAGCAGCTTAGTGGGCGGCCAGTACTTC.

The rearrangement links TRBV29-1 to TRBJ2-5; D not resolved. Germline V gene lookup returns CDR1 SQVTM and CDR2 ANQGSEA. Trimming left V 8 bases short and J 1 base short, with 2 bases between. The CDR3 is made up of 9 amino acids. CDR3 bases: TGCAGCCCCCAAGAGACCCAGTACTTC. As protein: CSPQETQYF.

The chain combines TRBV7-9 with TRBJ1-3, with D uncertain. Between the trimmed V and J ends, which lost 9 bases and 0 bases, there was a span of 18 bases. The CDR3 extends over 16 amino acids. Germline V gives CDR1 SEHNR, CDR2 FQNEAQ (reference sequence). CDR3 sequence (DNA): TGTGCCAGTAGTCCCCACAACCGCAACTCTGGAAACACCATATATTTT. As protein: CASSPHNRNSGNTIYF. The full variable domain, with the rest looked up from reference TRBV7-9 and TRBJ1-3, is DTGVSQNPRHKITKRGQNVTFRCDPISEHNRLYWYRQTLGQGPEFLTYFQNEAQLEKSRLLSDRFSAERPKGSFSTLEIQRTEQGDSAMYLCASSPHNRNSGNTIYFGEGSWLTVV.

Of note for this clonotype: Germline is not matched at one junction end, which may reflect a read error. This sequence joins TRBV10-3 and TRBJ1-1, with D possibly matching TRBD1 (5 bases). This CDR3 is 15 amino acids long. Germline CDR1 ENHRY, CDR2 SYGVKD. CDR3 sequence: CASSLTGTGNTEAFF. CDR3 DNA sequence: TGTGCCAGCAGTCTCACCGGGACGGGGAACACTGAAGCTTTCTTT.

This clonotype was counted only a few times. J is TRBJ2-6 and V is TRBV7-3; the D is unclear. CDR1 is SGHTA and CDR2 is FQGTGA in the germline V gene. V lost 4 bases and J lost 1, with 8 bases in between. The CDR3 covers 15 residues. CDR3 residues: CASSYLISGANVLTF. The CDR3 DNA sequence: TGTGCCAGCAGCTATCTTATATCTGGGGCCAACGTCCTGACTTTC.

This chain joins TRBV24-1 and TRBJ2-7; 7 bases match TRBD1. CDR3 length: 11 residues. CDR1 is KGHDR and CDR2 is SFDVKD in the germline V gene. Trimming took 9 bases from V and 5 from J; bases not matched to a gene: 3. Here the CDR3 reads CATGDSNEQYF. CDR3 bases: TGTGCCACCGGGGACAGTAACGAGCAGTACTTC.

CDR3 residues: CASRPRDRGLGGANVLTF. Written as DNA, the CDR3 is TGTGCCAGCAGGCCCCGGGACAGGGGGCTTGGTGGGGCCAACGTCCTGACTTTC. This chain uses TRBV25-1 with TRBJ2-6; 12 positions agree with TRBD1. With V trimmed by 6 bases and J by 3 bases, 9 bases remained unmatched. Germline values: CDR1 MGHDK, CDR2 SYGVNS. This CDR3 has 18 amino acids.

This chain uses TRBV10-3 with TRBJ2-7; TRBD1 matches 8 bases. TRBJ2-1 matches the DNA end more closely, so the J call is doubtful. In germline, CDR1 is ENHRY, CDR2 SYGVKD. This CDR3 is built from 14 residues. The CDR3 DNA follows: TGTGCCATCAGAGAACAGGGGGTCGACAATGAGCAGTTCTTC. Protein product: CAIREQGVDNEQFF.

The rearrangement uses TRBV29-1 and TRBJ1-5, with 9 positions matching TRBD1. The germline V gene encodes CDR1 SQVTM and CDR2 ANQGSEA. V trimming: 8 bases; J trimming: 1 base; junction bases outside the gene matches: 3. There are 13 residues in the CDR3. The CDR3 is CSNGQGSNQPQHF. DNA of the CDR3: TGCAGCAACGGACAGGGGAGCAATCAGCCCCAGCATTTT.

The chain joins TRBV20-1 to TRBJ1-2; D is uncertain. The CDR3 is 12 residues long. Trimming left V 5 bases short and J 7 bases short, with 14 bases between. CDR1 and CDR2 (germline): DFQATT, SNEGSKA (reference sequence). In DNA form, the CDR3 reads TGCAGTGCTCCGGGCGTTGCTCTTGGCTACACCTTC. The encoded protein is CSAPGVALGYTF.